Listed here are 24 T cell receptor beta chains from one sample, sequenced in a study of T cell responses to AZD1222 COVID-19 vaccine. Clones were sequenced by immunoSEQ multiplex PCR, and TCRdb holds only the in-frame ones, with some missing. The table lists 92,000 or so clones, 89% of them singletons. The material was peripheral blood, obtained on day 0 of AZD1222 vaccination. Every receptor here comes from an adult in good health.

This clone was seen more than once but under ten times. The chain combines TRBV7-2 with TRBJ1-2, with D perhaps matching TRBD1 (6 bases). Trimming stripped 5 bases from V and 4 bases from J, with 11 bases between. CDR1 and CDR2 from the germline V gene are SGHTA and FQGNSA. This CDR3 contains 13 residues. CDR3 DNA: TGTGCCAGCAGCCAGGACAGCCCCTATGGCTACACCTTC. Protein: CASSQDSPYGYTF.

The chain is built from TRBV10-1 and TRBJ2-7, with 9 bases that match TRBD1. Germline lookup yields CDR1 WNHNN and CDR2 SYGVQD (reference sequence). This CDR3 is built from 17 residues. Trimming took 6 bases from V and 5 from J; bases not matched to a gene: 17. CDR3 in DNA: TGCGCCAGCAGCGATATTCGGCCGGGACAGGGTTTCAACGAGCAGTACTTC. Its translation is CASSDIRPGQGFNEQYF.

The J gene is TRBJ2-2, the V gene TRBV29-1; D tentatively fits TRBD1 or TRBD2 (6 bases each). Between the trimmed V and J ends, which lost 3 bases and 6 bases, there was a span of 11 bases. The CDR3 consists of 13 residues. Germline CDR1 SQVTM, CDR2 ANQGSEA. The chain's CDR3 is CSVEKGEAGELFF. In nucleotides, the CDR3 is TGCAGCGTTGAGAAGGGGGAGGCCGGGGAGCTGTTTTTT.

The CDR3 DNA follows: TGTGCCAGCAGTGGCTTCTCGGGGGGTGTCAATGAGCAGTTCTTC. Translating it yields CASSGFSGGVNEQFF. The chain is built from TRBV25-1 and TRBJ2-1; 7 positions agree with TRBD2. This CDR3 spans 15 amino acids. Germline CDR1 is MGHDK and CDR2 is SYGVNS. The V and J ends lost 4 bases and 6 bases, in that order; junction bases with no gene match: 9. Complete variable domain (other parts from reference TRBV25-1 and TRBJ2-1): EADIYQTPRYLVIGTGKKITLECSQTMGHDKMYWYQQDPGMELHLIHYSYGVNSTEKGDLSSESTVSRIRTEHFPLTLESARPSHTSQYLCASSGFSGGVNEQFFGPGTRLTVL.

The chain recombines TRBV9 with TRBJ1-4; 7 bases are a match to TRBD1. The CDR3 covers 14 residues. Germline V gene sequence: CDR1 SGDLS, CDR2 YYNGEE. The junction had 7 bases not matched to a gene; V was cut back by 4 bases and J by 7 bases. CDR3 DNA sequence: TGTGCCAGCAGCTATGGGACAGCAAGTGAAAAACTGTTTTTT. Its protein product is CASSYGTASEKLFF.

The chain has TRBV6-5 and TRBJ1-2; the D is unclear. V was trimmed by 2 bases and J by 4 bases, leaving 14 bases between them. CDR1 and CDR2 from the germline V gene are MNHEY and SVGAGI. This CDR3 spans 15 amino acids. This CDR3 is CASSYGRTDSYGYTF. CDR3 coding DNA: TGTGCCAGCAGTTACGGTCGGACGGACTCCTATGGCTACACCTTC.

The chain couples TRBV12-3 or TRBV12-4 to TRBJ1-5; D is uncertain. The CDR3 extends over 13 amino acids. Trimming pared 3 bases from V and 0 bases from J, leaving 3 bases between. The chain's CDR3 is CASSFGSNQPQHF. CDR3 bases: TGTGCCAGCAGTTTTGGTAGCAATCAGCCCCAGCATTTT.

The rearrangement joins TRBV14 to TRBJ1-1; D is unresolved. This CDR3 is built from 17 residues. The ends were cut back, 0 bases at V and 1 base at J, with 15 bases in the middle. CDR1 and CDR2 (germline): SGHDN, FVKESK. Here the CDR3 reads CASSQDLGFAGNTEAFF. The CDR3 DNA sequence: TGTGCCAGCAGCCAAGATTTGGGATTTGCAGGGAACACTGAAGCTTTCTTT.

Here the CDR3 DNA reads TGTGCCAGCAGCTTCCGGGGCGTGGATGAGCAGTTCTTC. It specifies CASSFRGVDEQFF. The chain combines TRBV7-8 with TRBJ2-1; D may match TRBD1 or TRBD2 (5 bases each). With 3 bases removed from V and 8 bases from J, the gap between germline ends came to 11 bases. Germline V gene data show CDR1 as SGHVS and CDR2 as FQNEAQ. CDR3 length: 13 amino acids.

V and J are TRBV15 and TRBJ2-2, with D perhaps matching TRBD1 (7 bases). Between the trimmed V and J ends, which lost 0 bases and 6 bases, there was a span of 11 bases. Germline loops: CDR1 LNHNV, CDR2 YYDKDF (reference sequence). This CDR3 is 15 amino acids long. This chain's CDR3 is CATSRERGTAGELFF. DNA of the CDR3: TGTGCCACCAGCAGAGAACGGGGGACAGCCGGGGAGCTGTTTTTT.

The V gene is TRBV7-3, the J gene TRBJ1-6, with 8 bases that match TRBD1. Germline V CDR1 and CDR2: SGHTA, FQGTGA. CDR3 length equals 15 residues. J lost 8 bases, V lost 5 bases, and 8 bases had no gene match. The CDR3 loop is CASSLTGQGDSPLHF. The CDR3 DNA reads TGTGCCAGCAGCCTCACCGGACAGGGAGATTCACCCCTCCACTTT.

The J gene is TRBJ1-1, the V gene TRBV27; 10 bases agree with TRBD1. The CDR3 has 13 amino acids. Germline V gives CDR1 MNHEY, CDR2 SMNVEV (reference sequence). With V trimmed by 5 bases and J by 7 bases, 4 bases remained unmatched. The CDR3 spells CASSGQGGGEAFF. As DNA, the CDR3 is TGTGCCAGCAGTGGACAGGGGGGAGGTGAAGCTTTCTTT.

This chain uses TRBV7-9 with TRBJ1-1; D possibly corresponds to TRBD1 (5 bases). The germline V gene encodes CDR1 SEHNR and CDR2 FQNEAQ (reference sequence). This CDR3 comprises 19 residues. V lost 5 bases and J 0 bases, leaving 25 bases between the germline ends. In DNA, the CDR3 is TGTGCCAGCAGCCCTAGGGATGGCAGGGCCCCATACATGAACACTGAAGCTTTCTTT. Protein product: CASSPRDGRAPYMNTEAFF. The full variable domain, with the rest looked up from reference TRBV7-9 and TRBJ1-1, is DTGVSQNPRHKITKRGQNVTFRCDPISEHNRLYWYRQTLGQGPEFLTYFQNEAQLEKSRLLSDRFSAERPKGSFSTLEIQRTEQGDSAMYLCASSPRDGRAPYMNTEAFFGQGTRLTVV.

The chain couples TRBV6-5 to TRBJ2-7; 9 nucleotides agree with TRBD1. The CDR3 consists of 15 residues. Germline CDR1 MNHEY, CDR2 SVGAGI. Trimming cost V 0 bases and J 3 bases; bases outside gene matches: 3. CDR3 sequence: CASSYSDRGNYEQYF. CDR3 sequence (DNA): TGTGCCAGCAGTTACTCGGACAGGGGAAACTACGAGCAGTACTTC.

CDR3 in amino acids: CASSESGTWNTEAFF. The CDR3 DNA follows: TGCGCCAGCAGTGAGTCGGGGACGTGGAACACTGAAGCTTTCTTT. This chain joins TRBV10-2 and TRBJ1-1; a weak D match, TRBD1 (5 bases). This CDR3 region has 15 residues. Germline V CDR1 and CDR2: WSHSY, SAAADI. With 0 bases removed from V and 1 base from J, the gap between germline ends came to 9 bases.

This chain's CDR3 is CASSIYTGELFF. As DNA, the CDR3 is TGTGCCAGTAGTATCTACACCGGGGAGCTGTTTTTT. V gene TRBV19 combines with J gene TRBJ2-2; D is uncertain. There are 12 residues in the CDR3. Germline CDR1 is LNHDA and CDR2 is SQIVND (reference sequence). Trimming stripped 3 bases from V and 3 bases from J, with 2 bases between.

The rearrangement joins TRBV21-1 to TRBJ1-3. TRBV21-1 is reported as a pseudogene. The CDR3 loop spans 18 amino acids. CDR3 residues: CASSKTDLWQRSGNTIYF. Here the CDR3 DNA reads TGTGCCAGCAGCAAGACTGACCTTTGGCAACGAAGTGGAAACACCATATATTTT.

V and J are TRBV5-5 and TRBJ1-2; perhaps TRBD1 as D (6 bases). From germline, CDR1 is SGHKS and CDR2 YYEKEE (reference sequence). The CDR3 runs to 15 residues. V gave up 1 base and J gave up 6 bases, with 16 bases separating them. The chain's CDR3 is CASSLKYEGGHGYTF. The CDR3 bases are TGTGCCAGCAGCTTGAAGTATGAAGGGGGACATGGCTACACCTTC.

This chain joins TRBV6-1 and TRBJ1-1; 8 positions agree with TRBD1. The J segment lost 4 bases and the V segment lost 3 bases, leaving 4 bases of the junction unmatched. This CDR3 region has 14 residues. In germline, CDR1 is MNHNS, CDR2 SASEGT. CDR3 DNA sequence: TGTGCCAGCAGTGACCAGACAGGGGCCACTGAAGCTTTCTTT. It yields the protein CASSDQTGATEAFF.

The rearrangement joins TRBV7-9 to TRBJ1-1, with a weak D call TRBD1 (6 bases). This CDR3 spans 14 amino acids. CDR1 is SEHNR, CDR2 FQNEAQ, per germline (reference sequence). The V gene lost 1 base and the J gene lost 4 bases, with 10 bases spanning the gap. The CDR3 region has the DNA TGTGCCAGCAGCTTAGTGGCAGGGGCCACTGAAGCTTTCTTT. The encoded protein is CASSLVAGATEAFF.

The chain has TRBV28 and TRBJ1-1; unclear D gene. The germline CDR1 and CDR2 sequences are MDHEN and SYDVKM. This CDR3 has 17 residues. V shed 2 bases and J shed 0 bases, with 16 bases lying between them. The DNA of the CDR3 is TGTGCCAGCAGTTTAATCCCTATAACAGTAATGAACACTGAAGCTTTCTTT. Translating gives CASSLIPITVMNTEAFF.

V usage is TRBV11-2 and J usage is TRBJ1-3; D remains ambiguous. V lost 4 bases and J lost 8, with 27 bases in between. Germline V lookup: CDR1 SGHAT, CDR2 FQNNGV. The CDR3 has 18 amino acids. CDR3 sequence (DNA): TGTGCCAGCAGCTCCTACCCGCGGGCAATTTCGCCGGGAGACACCATATATTTT. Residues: CASSSYPRAISPGDTIYF.

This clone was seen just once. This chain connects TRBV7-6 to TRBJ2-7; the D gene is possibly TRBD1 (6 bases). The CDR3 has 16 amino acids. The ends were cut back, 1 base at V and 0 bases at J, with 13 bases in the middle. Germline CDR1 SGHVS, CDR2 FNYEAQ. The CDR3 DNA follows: TGTGCCAGCAGCTTAGAGGGACACGTAACCTCCTACGAGCAGTACTTC. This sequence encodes CASSLEGHVTSYEQYF.

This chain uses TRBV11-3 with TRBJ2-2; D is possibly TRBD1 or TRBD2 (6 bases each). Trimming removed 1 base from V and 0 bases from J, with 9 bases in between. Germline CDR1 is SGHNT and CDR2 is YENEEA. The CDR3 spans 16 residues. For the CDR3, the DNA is TGTGCCAGCAGCTTAGTGGGGGGCTCGAACACCGGGGAGCTGTTTTTT. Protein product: CASSLVGGSNTGELFF.